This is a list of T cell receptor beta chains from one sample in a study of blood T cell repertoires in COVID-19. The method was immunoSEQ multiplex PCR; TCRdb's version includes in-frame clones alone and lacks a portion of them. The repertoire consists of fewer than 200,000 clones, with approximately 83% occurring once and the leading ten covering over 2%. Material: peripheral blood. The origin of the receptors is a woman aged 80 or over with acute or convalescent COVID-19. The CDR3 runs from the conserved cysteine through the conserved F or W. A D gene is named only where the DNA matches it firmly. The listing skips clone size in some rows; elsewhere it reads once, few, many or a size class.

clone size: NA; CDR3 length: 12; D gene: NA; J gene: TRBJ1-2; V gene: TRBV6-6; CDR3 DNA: TGTGCCAGCACTAGGAGAGAAGATGGCTACACCTTC; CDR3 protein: CASTRREDGYTF
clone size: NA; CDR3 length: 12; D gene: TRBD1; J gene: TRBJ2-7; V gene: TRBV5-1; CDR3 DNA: TGCGCCAGCAGTTCCGGGACAGTCGAGCAGTACTTC; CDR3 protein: CASSSGTVEQYF
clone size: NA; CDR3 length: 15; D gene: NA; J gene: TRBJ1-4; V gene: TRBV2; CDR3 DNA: TGTGCCAGCAGCCGGGAGAGGACAACTAATGAAAAACTGTTTTTT; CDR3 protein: CASSRERTTNEKLFF
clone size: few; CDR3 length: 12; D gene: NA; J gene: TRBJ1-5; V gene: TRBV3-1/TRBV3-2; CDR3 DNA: TGTGCCAGCAGCCACGGGGATCAGCCCCAGCATTTT; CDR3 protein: CASSHGDQPQHF
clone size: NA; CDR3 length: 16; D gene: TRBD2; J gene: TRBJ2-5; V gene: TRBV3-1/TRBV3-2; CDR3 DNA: TGTGCCAGCAGCCACGCGAGACTAGCGGTCCAAGAGACCCAGTACTTC; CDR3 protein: CASSHARLAVQETQYF
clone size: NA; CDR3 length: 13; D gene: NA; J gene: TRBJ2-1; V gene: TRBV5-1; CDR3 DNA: TGCGCCAGCAGGATGGACATCGCCAATGAGCAGTTCTTC; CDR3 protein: CASRMDIANEQFF
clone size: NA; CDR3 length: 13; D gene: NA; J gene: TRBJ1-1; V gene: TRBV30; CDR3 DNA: TGTGCCTGGAGTGTGACAAGTGGGACTGAAGCTTTCTTT; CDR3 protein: CAWSVTSGTEAFF
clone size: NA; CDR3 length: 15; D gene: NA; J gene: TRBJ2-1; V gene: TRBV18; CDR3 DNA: TGTGCCAGCTCAGCCAGGGGGGACAGCACCAATGAGCAGTTCTTC; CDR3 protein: CASSARGDSTNEQFF
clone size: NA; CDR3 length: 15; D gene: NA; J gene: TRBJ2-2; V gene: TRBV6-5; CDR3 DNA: TGTGCCACCACCTTGTCACAGGGATTGGCCGGGGAGCTGTTTTTT; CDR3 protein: CATTLSQGLAGELFF
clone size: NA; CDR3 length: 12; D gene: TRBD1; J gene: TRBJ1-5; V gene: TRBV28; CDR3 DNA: TGTGCCAGTGACAGGGTCGCTCAGCCCCAGCATTTT; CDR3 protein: CASDRVAQPQHF